The 19 T cell receptor beta chains in this list originate from one sample, sequenced in a study of CXCR3-negative and CXCR3-positive naive CD8 T cells. Each TRB cDNA library was prepared by 5' RACE (with UMI labels). From its re-call of the 5' RACE reads, TCRdb lists each CDR3 protein once, without DNA. The ten most abundant clones cover approximately 0.99% of a sample with approximately 96,000 distinct CDR3 sequences. Findings and limits, study-wide: Naive cells positive for CXCR3 carried more hydrophobic TRB CDR3s than CXCR3-negative ones.

No cognate antigen is known for these TCRs. Material: naive CXCR3+ CD8+ T cells from blood. Subset specified: CD45RO-CCR7+CD27+CD95- naive CD8+ T cells expressing CXCR3 (TNR3+). These receptors were taken from a human donor in good health. Some clones in this sample may be carry-over from other donors' samples.

The chain joins TRBV14 to TRBJ2-7. Germline-derived CDR1 and CDR2 are SGHDN and FVKESK. The CDR3 consists of 13 residues. CDR3 protein: CASSQNSLYEQYF.

The rearrangement joins TRBV14 to TRBJ1-6; without DNA, the TCRdb call of TRBD1 cannot be checked. There are 15 residues in the CDR3. Looked up from germline, CDR1 is SGHDN and CDR2 is FVKESK. CDR3 sequence reads: CASNQTGTGDSPLHF.

This chain uses TRBV7-6 with TRBJ2-3. This CDR3 spans 15 amino acids. Germline values: CDR1 SGHVS, CDR2 FNYEAQ. CDR3 in amino acids: CASSLSLEFTDTQYF.

This chain uses TRBV21-1 with TRBJ1-2; TCRdb picks TRBD1, but there is no DNA to check that call. TRBV21-1 is labeled a pseudogene. The CDR3 has 15 amino acids. CDR3 sequence reads: CAPQGADGRVYGYTF.

The V and J genes are TRBV10-1 and TRBJ2-7; TCRdb indicates TRBD1, and absent DNA this call remains unverified. CDR1 and CDR2 (germline): WNHNN, SYGVQD (reference sequence). This CDR3 has 13 residues. CDR3 amino acids: CASSGGYAYEQYF.

The V and J genes are TRBV7-9 and TRBJ2-1. The CDR3 sequence is 15 residues long. Germline CDR1 reads SEHNR; CDR2 reads FQNEAQ (reference sequence). The CDR3 reads CASSTSGASYNEQFF.

V is TRBV4-3 and J is TRBJ1-2. The CDR3 totals 15 residues. Per germline, CDR1 LGHNA and CDR2 YSLEER. The CDR3 sequence is CASSQYFPANYGYTF.

The chain couples TRBV14 to TRBJ2-7; TCRdb lists TRBD1, though no DNA is available to test this call. The CDR3 has 15 residues. CDR1 and CDR2 (germline): SGHDN, FVKESK. The CDR3 reads CASSHARGGFFEQYF.

The chain employs TRBV6-2 or TRBV6-3 and TRBJ2-7; TCRdb outputs TRBD1, but without DNA this stays unchecked. The germline gives CDR1 MNHEY, CDR2 SVGEGT. The CDR3 has 15 residues. The CDR3 sequence: CASSYSDRTGYEQYF.

V gene TRBV27 combines with J gene TRBJ2-1; the D call of TRBD1 rests on TCRdb alone, since no DNA is present to check it. The CDR3 totals 14 residues. Germline V lookup: CDR1 MNHEY, CDR2 SMNVEV (reference sequence). The chain's CDR3 is CASSLYGQQGEQFF.

The chain couples TRBV3-1 to TRBJ2-7; no DNA is available, so the TRBD2 call from TCRdb remains unchecked. The CDR3 totals 16 residues. CDR1 is LGHDT, CDR2 YNNKEL, per germline (reference sequence). The CDR3 loop reads CASSQVELAGVSEQYF.

The chain links TRBV6-2 or TRBV6-3 to TRBJ1-5. The CDR3 is 13 amino acids. CDR1 and CDR2 from the germline V gene are MNHEY and SVGEGT. The CDR3 sequence: CASSYSENQPQHF.

This chain links TRBV11-2 with TRBJ2-7; TCRdb's D gene call, TRBD1, goes unchecked for lack of DNA. Per the germline V gene, CDR1 is SGHAT and CDR2 is FQNNGV. This CDR3 contains 15 residues. CDR3 sequence reads: CASSTRTRAPYEQYF.

J is TRBJ2-3 and V is TRBV27; TCRdb reports TRBD2, a call that lacks DNA to check it against. The CDR3 runs 13 residues. Per the germline V gene, CDR1 is MNHEY and CDR2 is SMNVEV (reference sequence). The CDR3 is CATGPPRTDTQYF.

The chain links TRBV10-1 to TRBJ1-2; the D call of TRBD1 rests on TCRdb alone, since no DNA is present to check it. The CDR3 is 16 residues long. Per the germline V gene, CDR1 is WNHNN and CDR2 is SYGVQD (reference sequence). CDR3 in amino acids: CASSEANRESVFGYTF.

The chain is built from TRBV29-1 and TRBJ2-7; TCRdb reports TRBD1, a call that lacks DNA to check it against. The CDR3 is 15 residues long. Germline assignment: CDR1 SQVTM and CDR2 ANQGSEA. CDR3 sequence reads: CSVEEYGTGGDEQYF.

According to its frequency, this clonotype is medium-sized. The gene calls are TRBV20-1 and TRBJ2-7; the TRBD1 assignment by TCRdb is unverifiable without DNA. CDR1 is DFQATT, CDR2 SNEGSKA, per germline (reference sequence). There are 16 residues in the CDR3. This CDR3 is CSADAPTGARDYEQYF.

The genes are TRBV20-1 and TRBJ2-7; checking the TCRdb D call of TRBD1 is not possible without DNA. Germline CDR1 and CDR2: DFQATT and SNEGSKA (reference sequence). The CDR3 loop spans 16 amino acids. This CDR3 reads CSAKGQGLTFPYEQYF.

The chain has TRBV19 and TRBJ2-1. Germline CDR1 LNHDA, CDR2 SQIVND (reference sequence). CDR3 length equals 16 residues. The CDR3 protein is CASSIRVGFSYNEQFF.